This paragraph reports one T cell receptor (beta chain). TCRdb's copy holds only in-frame clones and misses some; the assay was immunoSEQ multiplex PCR. Of roughly 8,000 clones in the sample, 90% were seen once. The sample originates from a study of OX40 agonist ivuxolimab in advanced cancers. Study overall: Ivuxolimab is an agonistic anti-OX40 (CD134) antibody, and patients were treated with it.

The CDR3 spans 14 residues. Germline V gene data show CDR1 as SGHKS and CDR2 as YYEKEE (reference sequence). Trimming cost V 2 bases and J 3 bases, with 11 bases left between them. The sequence was obtained from an adult with an advanced solid tumor such as melanoma, head and neck, liver or kidney cancer. The genes are TRBV5-5 and TRBJ1-1; possibly TRBD1 for D (5 bases). The source was CD4+ or CD8+ T cells sorted from blood, collected in a trial of the OX40 agonist ivuxolimab. This CDR3 reads CASSFRVEYTEAFF. CDR3 coding DNA: TGTGCCAGCAGCTTCAGGGTGGAGTACACTGAAGCTTTCTTT.